This entry lists 19 T cell receptor beta chains sequenced from one sample in a study of vaccination effects on CD4 cells after COVID-19. Their antigens are not known. TCRdb keeps only in-frame clones here, not all; method: immunoSEQ multiplex PCR. The sample carries around 68,000 clones, approximately 80% recorded once. The ViraFEST assay expanded antigen-specific CD4+ T cells with viral peptide pools before sequencing. After roughly 10 days in culture, the CD4+ T cells were isolated. The vaccine recipients had no prior SARS-CoV-2 infection, with negative nucleocapsid antibodies. Sequenced material: CD4+ T cells from PBMCs cultured with SARS-CoV-2 spike peptides, taken before COVID-19 vaccination. The receptors were sampled from a human donor who received a COVID-19 vaccine.

This sequence joins TRBV5-1 and TRBJ1-4; maybe TRBD1 (6 bases). The germline V and J ends were trimmed by 0 bases and 0 bases, with 9 bases remaining between them. This CDR3 region has 16 residues. Germline V lookup: CDR1 SGHRS, CDR2 YFSETQ. CDR3 in DNA: TGCGCCAGCAGCTTGGTGGACAGCGCAACTAATGAAAAACTGTTTTTT. Amino acid sequence: CASSLVDSATNEKLFF.

The V gene is TRBV12-5, the J gene TRBJ2-5, with 9 positions matching TRBD2. The CDR3 contains 14 residues. V was clipped by 7 bases and J by 1 base; unmatched bases: 4. Germline CDR1 is LGHNT and CDR2 is FRNRAP. This CDR3 is CASALLAGQETQYF. The DNA for the CDR3 is TGTGCTAGTGCCTTACTAGCGGGCCAAGAGACCCAGTACTTC.

V gene TRBV18 combines with J gene TRBJ2-3; D may be TRBD1 (9 bases). Germline lookup yields CDR1 KGHSH and CDR2 LQKENI. The CDR3 covers 15 residues. The V and J ends lost 4 bases and 4 bases respectively, with 15 bases between them. CDR3 in amino acids: CASSLAGQGADTQYF. The CDR3 nucleotides read TGTGCCAGCTCACTAGCGGGACAGGGAGCAGATACGCAGTATTTT.

The chain has TRBV11-3 and TRBJ2-7; D remains ambiguous. There are 16 residues in the CDR3. V was cut by 1 base and J by 3 bases, with 16 bases left in between. Germline CDR1 is SGHNT and CDR2 is YENEEA. The CDR3 sequence is CASSLVYREGVYEQYV. The CDR3 DNA is TGTGCCAGCAGCTTAGTGTACAGAGAAGGCGTCTACGAGCAGTACGTC.

The gene calls are TRBV2 and TRBJ1-4; D is perhaps TRBD1 (5 bases). This CDR3 has 14 amino acids. V was clipped by 6 bases and J by 11 bases, with 19 bases between them. Germline V gene lookup returns CDR1 SNHLY and CDR2 FYNNEI. The CDR3 reads CASSRDQTSGKLFF. The CDR3 DNA is TGTGCCAGCAGCCGGGACCAGACCTCTGGGAAACTGTTTTTT.

The chain recombines TRBV29-1 with TRBJ2-7, with D perhaps matching TRBD1 (5 bases). From germline, CDR1 is SQVTM and CDR2 ANQGSEA. Deletions cut 6 bases from V and 0 bases from J, with 9 bases between. The CDR3 totals 12 residues. DNA for the CDR3: TGCAGCGTCGAGACAGACTCCTACGAGCAGTACGTC. Its protein is CSVETDSYEQYV.

This chain joins TRBV27 and TRBJ2-7, with D perhaps TRBD1 or TRBD2 (6 bases each). Germline CDR1 is MNHEY and CDR2 is SMNVEV (reference sequence). The CDR3 covers 11 residues. Trimming took off 4 bases at V and 9 bases at J, with 10 bases between the two ends. The CDR3 sequence is CASSSGAVQYV. In DNA, the CDR3 is TGTGCCAGCAGTTCGGGGGCGGTGCAGTACGTC.

This chain uses TRBV2 with TRBJ1-2; TRBD1 aligns across 9 bases. Per germline, CDR1 SNHLY and CDR2 FYNNEI. This CDR3 has 16 residues. The V segment lost 0 bases and the J segment 8 bases; nucleotides outside the gene matches: 10. The CDR3, as DNA: TGTGCCAGCAGTGAAGCGCGGCCGGGACAGGGATACGGCTACACCTTC. Translated: CASSEARPGQGYGYTF. The variable domain in full, with the rest retrieved from reference TRBV2 and TRBJ1-2, is EPEVTQTPSHQVTQMGQEVILRCVPISNHLYFYWYRQILGQKVEFLVSFYNNEISEKSEIFDDQFSVERPDGSNFTLKIRSTKLEDSAMYFCASSEARPGQGYGYTFGSGTRLTVV.

Concerning this clone: An end of the junction differs from the germline gene, which may be a read error. This sequence joins TRBV5-1 and TRBJ2-2; TRBD1 matches at 11 bases. CDR3 length: 17 residues. Germline V gene lookup returns CDR1 SGHRS and CDR2 YFSETQ. Here the CDR3 reads CASSLDRGHSNTGELFF. CDR3 in DNA: TGCGCCAGCAGTTTGGACAGGGGGCATTCGAACACCGGGGAGCTGTTTTTT.

The CDR3 sequence: CASSLVASSTEQFF. The CDR3 DNA reads TGTGCCAGCAGCTTAGTCGCCAGTAGCACTGAGCAGTTCTTC. The J gene is TRBJ2-1, the V gene TRBV7-9; D gene uncertain. The CDR3 is 14 residues long. Trimming took 1 base from V and 9 from J, leaving 13 bases between them. Germline V gene sequence: CDR1 SEHNR, CDR2 FQNEAQ (reference sequence).

A few counts support this clone. The V and J genes are TRBV30 and TRBJ2-1, with 9 bases identical to TRBD2. The CDR3 has 16 residues. The V gene end was trimmed by 2 bases and the J gene end by 9 bases; junction bases not matched to a gene: 14. Germline CDR1 and CDR2: GTSNPN and SVGIG (reference sequence). CDR3 in DNA: TGTGCCTGGAGTCCGTGGGGACTAGCTTTTTCTAGTGAGCAGTTCTTC. This codes for CAWSPWGLAFSSEQFF.

This clone has just a few counts. The chain has TRBV5-1 and TRBJ1-2; 12 bases agree with TRBD1. The germline V gene encodes CDR1 SGHRS and CDR2 YFSETQ. CDR3 size: 16 residues. V lost 6 bases and J lost 3; bases outside the gene matches: 9. The CDR3 spells CASTQTGTGGDYGYTF. CDR3 in DNA: TGCGCCAGCACACAAACCGGGACAGGGGGCGACTATGGCTACACCTTC. Looking up the rest from reference TRBV5-1 and TRBJ1-2 gives the full variable domain: KAGVTQTPRYLIKTRGQQVTLSCSPISGHRSVSWYQQTPGQGLQFLFEYFSETQRNKGNFPGRFSGRQFSNSRSEMNVSTLELGDSALYLCASTQTGTGGDYGYTFGSGTRLTVV.

The chain couples TRBV29-1 to TRBJ1-1, with D uncertain. V was pared by 7 bases and J by 0 bases, with 9 bases between. Germline assignment: CDR1 SQVTM and CDR2 ANQGSEA. This CDR3 is 12 amino acids long. This CDR3 reads CSANQVNTEAFF. The CDR3 coding sequence is TGCAGCGCCAACCAGGTGAACACTGAAGCTTTCTTT.

The chain joins TRBV29-1 to TRBJ1-1; possible D gene TRBD1, 5 bases. This CDR3 spans 13 amino acids. Germline assignment: CDR1 SQVTM and CDR2 ANQGSEA. The V gene lost 2 bases and the J gene lost 4 bases, with 11 bases spanning the gap. CDR3 sequence reads: CSVERPGLTEAFF. CDR3 DNA sequence: TGCAGCGTTGAAAGGCCAGGGCTCACTGAAGCTTTCTTT.

The CDR3 nucleotides are TGTGCCAGCAGTTCCATGACAGGGGGCGGTGGCACCGGGGAGCTGTTTTTT. Encoded protein: CASSSMTGGGGTGELFF. V and J are TRBV6-2 or TRBV6-3 and TRBJ2-2; TRBD1 aligns across 10 bases. The CDR3 length is 17 residues. CDR1 and CDR2 from the germline V gene are MNHEY and SVGEGT. Losses at the gene ends were 4 bases for V and 4 bases for J; bases not matched to a gene: 9.

The chain couples TRBV5-1 to TRBJ2-1; D ambiguous. The V gene's germline CDR1 is SGHRS and CDR2 YFSETQ. The CDR3 has 13 residues. V lost 5 bases and J lost 6, with 12 bases in between. Here the CDR3 reads CASRPQSTNEQFF. The CDR3 DNA sequence: TGCGCCAGCAGACCCCAATCCACCAATGAGCAGTTCTTC.

V gene TRBV19 combines with J gene TRBJ1-4; no firm D call. Trimming removed 3 bases at V and 5 bases at J, with 4 bases between. The CDR3 spans 12 residues. Germline CDR1 and CDR2: LNHDA and SQIVND (reference sequence). DNA for the CDR3: TGTGCCAGTAGTATCCGAAATGAAAAACTGTTTTTT. It is translated as CASSIRNEKLFF.

In this sample, this clone turned up a few times. The chain is built from TRBV7-2 and TRBJ1-1; no reliable D call. Looked up from germline, CDR1 is SGHTA and CDR2 is FQGNSA. This CDR3 spans 13 amino acids. The ends were cut back, 4 bases at V and 1 base at J, with 7 bases in the middle. The CDR3 loop reads CASSYVQNTEAFF. CDR3 nucleotide sequence: TGTGCCAGCAGCTACGTACAGAACACTGAAGCTTTCTTT.

The chain recombines TRBV18 with TRBJ2-3; D is possibly TRBD1 (6 bases). V was shortened by 3 bases and J by 5 bases, with 12 bases between the two germline ends. Germline V gives CDR1 KGHSH, CDR2 LQKENI. CDR3 length: 14 amino acids. The CDR3 DNA is TGTGCCAGCTCACCCCGGACAGAGGGAGATACGCAGTATTTT. Encoded protein: CASSPRTEGDTQYF.